The T cell receptor beta chain under discussion was sequenced for a study of Ad26.COV2.S vaccination and SARS-CoV-2 variants. General observations from the study: Vaccinees showed greater spike-specific TCR breadth than placebo recipients. Across vaccine and placebo recipients, the breadth of non-spike TCRs was similar.

The treatment here: roughly 18 received Ad26.COV2.S at low or high dose, single or two shots; 5 received placebo; per-sample allocation not given. Collection of the samples took place on day 63 after the first injection of vaccine or placebo. In Boston, an adult donor aged 18-55 years took part. Produced via immunoSEQ multiplex PCR; TCRdb's table is partial and in-frame only. The table lists about 420,000 clones, over 75% of them singletons. Comments on this clone: What it recognizes is unknown.

The sequence came from a person between 18 and 65 years old who received the Ad26.COV2.S COVID-19 vaccine or a placebo. The material sequenced was peripheral blood, taken in a trial of Ad26.COV2.S vaccine versus placebo.

The CDR3 nucleotides read TGTGCCAGCAGTGAAGCGGGCTCCTATAATTCACCCCTCCACTTT. Translating it yields CASSEAGSYNSPLHF. This sequence joins TRBV6-1 and TRBJ1-6; the D is unclear. Germline CDR1 MNHNS, CDR2 SASEGT. V gave up 0 bases and J gave up 0 bases, with 3 bases separating them. This CDR3 has 15 residues.